This TCR beta chain was recovered during a study of cytomegalovirus exposure and HLA in healthy donors. CDR1 SGDLS and CDR2 YYNGEE come from the germline V gene. V lost 3 bases and J lost 11, with 18 bases in between. CDR3 length equals 13 residues. This clone was counted only a few times. No antigen is known for it. TCRdb keeps only in-frame clones here, not all; method: immunoSEQ multiplex PCR. The profile shows about 130,000 clones, just under 95% of them singletons. Findings and caveats of the study: Later, an analysis found that TCR clusters from the first cohort tended to co-occur in the 95 to 150 validation repertoires. As confirmed in vitro, a few CMV-associated chains were specific for CMV antigens.

Material for sequencing was PBMCs. The rearrangement joins TRBV9 to TRBJ2-7; D remains ambiguous. This receptor was identified in a young woman in good health and CMV-seronegative. The CDR3 DNA follows: TGTGCCAGCAGCGCCGAGCCCATGACAAAGGAGTACTTC. Translated, it gives CASSAEPMTKEYF.